Reported below is one T cell receptor (beta chain). The sample comes from a study of blood T cell repertoires in COVID-19. Clones were read by immunoSEQ multiplex PCR, and TCRdb kept only the in-frame ones, dropping some. The sample yields under 300,000 clones, roughly nine tenths seen once. The sample consisted of peripheral blood. This clonotype originated in a man over 45 with acute or convalescent COVID-19.

CDR3 sequence: CATGTNSETQYF. CDR3 coding DNA: TGTGCCACCGGGACTAACTCAGAGACCCAGTACTTC. This chain uses TRBV2 with TRBJ2-5; 7 bases map to TRBD2. The CDR3 has 12 residues. With V trimmed by 10 bases and J by 4 bases, 6 bases remained unmatched. CDR1 SNHLY and CDR2 FYNNEI come from the germline V gene.